This T cell receptor beta chain was obtained from a study of blood T cell repertoires in COVID-19. Here immunoSEQ multiplex PCR was the method, and the copy in TCRdb shows in-frame clones only, minus some. This sample has approximately 270,000 clones, with around 88% found just once. The CDR3 spans 15 residues. The V gene end was trimmed by 6 bases and the J gene end by 1 base; junction bases not matched to a gene: 5. The germline gives CDR1 LNHDA, CDR2 SQIVND (reference sequence). This rearrangement joins TRBV19 to TRBJ2-2, with 7 bases identical to TRBD1. The sample comprised peripheral blood. The receptor was isolated from a man older than 75 with acute or convalescent COVID-19. CDR3 sequence reads: CASSEGQMNTGELFF. CDR3 DNA: TGTGCCAGTAGCGAGGGACAGATGAACACCGGGGAGCTGTTTTTT.